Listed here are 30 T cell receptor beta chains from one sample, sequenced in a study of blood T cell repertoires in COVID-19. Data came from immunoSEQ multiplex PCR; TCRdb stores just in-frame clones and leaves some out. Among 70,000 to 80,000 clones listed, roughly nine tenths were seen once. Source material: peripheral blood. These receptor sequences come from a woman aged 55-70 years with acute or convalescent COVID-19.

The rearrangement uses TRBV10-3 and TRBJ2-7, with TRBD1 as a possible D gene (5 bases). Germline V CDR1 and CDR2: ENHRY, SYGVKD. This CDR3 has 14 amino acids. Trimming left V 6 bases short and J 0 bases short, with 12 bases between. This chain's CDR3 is CAIRVTASSYEQYF. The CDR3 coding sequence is TGTGCCATCAGAGTGACAGCGAGCTCCTACGAGCAGTACTTC.

The chain's CDR3 is CASSLDPSGAEQYF. The CDR3 DNA reads as TGTGCCAGCAGCTTAGACCCTTCAGGGGCCGAGCAGTACTTC. The chain has TRBV7-2 and TRBJ2-7, with D possibly TRBD1 on 6 matching bases. Trimming took 1 base from V and 6 from J, leaving 13 bases between them. Per the germline V gene, CDR1 is SGHTA and CDR2 is FQGNSA. The CDR3 contains 14 residues.

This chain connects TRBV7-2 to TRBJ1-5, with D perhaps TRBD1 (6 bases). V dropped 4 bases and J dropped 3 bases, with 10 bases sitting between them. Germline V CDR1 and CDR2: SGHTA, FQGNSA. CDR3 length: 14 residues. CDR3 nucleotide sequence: TGTGCCAGCAGCTCTGGACAGTACAATCAGCCCCAGCATTTT. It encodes CASSSGQYNQPQHF.

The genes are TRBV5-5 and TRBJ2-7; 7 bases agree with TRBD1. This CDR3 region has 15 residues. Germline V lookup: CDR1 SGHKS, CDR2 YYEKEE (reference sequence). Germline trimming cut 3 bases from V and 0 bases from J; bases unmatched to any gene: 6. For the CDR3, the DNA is TGTGCCAGCAGCTCCCGACAGGGCGGCTCCTACGAGCAGTACTTC. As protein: CASSSRQGGSYEQYF.

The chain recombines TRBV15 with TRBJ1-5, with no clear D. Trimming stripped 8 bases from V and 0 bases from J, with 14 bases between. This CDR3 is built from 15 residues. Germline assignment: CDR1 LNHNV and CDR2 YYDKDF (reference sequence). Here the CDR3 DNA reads TGTGCCACCCAGTCATACCAGGCTAGCAATCAGCCCCAGCATTTT. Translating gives CATQSYQASNQPQHF.

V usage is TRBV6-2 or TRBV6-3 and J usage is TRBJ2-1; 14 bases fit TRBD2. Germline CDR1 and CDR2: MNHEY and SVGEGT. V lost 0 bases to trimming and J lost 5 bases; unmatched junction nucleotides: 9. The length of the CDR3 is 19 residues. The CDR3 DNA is TGTGCCAGCAGTTACTCGAAAGGCCCGGGACTAGCGGGGGACAATGAGCAGTTCTTC. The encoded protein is CASSYSKGPGLAGDNEQFF.

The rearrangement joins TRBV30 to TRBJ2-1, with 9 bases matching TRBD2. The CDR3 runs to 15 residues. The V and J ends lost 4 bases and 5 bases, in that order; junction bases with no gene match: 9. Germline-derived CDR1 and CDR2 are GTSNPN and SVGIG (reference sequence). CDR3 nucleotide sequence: TGTGCCTGGAATCCTGGCGGGGGGGTGAACAATGAGCAGTTCTTC. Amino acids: CAWNPGGGVNNEQFF.

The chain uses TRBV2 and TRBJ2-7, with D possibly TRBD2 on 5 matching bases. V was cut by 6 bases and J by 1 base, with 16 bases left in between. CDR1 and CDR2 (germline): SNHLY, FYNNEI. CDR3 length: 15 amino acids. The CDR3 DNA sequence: TGTGCCAGCAGCGCCCCGCCTGGGGAGTCCTACGAGCAGTACTTC. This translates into CASSAPPGESYEQYF.

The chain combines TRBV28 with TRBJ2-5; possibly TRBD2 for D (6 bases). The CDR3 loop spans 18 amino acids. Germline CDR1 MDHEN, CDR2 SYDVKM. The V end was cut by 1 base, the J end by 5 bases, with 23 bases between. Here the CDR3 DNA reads TGTGCCAGCAGTTTATTTAGTGGGCAGGGAGGTTTGTTTGAGACCCAGTACTTC. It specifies CASSLFSGQGGLFETQYF.

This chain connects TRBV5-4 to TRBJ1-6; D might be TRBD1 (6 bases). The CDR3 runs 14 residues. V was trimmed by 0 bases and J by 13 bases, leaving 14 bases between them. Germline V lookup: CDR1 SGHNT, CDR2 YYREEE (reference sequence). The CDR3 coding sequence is TGTGCCAGCAGCTTGGACAGGGCCTTAGAGCCCCTCCACTTT. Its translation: CASSLDRALEPLHF.

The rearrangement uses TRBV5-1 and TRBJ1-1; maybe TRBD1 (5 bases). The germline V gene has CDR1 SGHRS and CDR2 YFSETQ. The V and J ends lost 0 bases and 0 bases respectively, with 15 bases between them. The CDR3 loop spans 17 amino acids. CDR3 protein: CASSLGQGGPMNTEAFF. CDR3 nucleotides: TGCGCCAGCAGCTTGGGCCAGGGAGGTCCGATGAACACTGAAGCTTTCTTT. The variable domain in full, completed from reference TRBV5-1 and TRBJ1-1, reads KAGVTQTPRYLIKTRGQQVTLSCSPISGHRSVSWYQQTPGQGLQFLFEYFSETQRNKGNFPGRFSGRQFSNSRSEMNVSTLELGDSALYLCASSLGQGGPMNTEAFFGQGTRLTVV.

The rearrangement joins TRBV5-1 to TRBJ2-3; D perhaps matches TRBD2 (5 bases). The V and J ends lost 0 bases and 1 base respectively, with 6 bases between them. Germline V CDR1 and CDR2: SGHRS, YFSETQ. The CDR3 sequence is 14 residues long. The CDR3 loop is CASSLGAGTDTQYF. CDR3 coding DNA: TGCGCCAGCAGCTTGGGAGCGGGCACAGATACGCAGTATTTT.

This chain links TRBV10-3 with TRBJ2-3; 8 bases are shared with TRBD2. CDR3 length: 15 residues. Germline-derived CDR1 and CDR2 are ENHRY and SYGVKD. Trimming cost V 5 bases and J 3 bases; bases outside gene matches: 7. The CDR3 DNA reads TGTGCCATCAGTCCAGCGGGGGCCGGGACAGATACGCAGTATTTT. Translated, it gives CAISPAGAGTDTQYF.

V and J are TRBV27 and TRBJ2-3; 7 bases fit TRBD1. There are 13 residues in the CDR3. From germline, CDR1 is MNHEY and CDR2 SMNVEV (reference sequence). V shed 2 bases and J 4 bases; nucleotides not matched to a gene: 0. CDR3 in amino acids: CASSLQGADTQYF. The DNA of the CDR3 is TGTGCCAGCAGTTTACAGGGGGCAGATACGCAGTATTTT.

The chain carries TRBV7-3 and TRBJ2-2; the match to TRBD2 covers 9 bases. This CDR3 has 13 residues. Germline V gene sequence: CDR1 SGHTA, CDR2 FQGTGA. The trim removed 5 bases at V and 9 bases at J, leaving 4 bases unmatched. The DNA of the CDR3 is TGTGCCAGCAGCCCGCGGGGGGGCCGGGAGCTGTTTTTT. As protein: CASSPRGGRELFF.

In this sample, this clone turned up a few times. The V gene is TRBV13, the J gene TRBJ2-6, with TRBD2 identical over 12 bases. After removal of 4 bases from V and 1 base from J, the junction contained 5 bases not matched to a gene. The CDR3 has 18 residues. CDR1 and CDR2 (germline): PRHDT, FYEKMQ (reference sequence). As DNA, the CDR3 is TGTGCCAGCAGCTACCTAGCGGGGGGGCCTTCTGGGGCCAACGTCCTGACTTTC. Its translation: CASSYLAGGPSGANVLTF.

CDR3 DNA: TGCGCCAGCAGCTTGAATTTCGCAGGGGACACTGAAGCTTTCTTT. This gives the protein CASSLNFAGDTEAFF. The gene calls are TRBV5-1 and TRBJ1-1; weak D call: TRBD1 (6 bases). The germline V gene encodes CDR1 SGHRS and CDR2 YFSETQ. The CDR3 is made up of 15 amino acids. V was shortened by 1 base and J by 3 bases, with 13 bases between the two germline ends.

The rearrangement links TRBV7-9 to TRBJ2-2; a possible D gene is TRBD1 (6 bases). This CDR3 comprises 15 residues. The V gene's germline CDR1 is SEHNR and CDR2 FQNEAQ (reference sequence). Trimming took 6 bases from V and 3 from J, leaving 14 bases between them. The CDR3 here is CASRTGKGDTGELFF. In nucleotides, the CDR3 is TGTGCCAGCAGAACAGGGAAAGGAGACACCGGGGAGCTGTTTTTT.

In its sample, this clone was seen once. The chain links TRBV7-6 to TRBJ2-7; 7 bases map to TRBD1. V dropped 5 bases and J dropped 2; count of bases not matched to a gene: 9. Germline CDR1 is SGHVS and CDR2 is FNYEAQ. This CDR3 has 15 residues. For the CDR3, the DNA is TGTGCCAGCAGCACTAAGACAGGGTCCGCCTACGAGCAGTACTTC. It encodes CASSTKTGSAYEQYF. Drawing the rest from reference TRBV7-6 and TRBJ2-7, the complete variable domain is GAGVSQSPRYKVTKRGQDVALRCDPISGHVSLYWYRQALGQGPEFLTYFNYEAQQDKSGLPNDRFSAERPEGSISTLTIQRTEQRDSAMYRCASSTKTGSAYEQYFGPGTRLTVT.

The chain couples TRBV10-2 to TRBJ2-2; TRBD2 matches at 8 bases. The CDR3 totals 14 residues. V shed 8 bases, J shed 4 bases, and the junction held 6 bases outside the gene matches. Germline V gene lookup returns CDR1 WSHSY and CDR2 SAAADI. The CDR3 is CASLPSGSTGELFF. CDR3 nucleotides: TGCGCCAGCCTTCCTAGCGGGTCCACCGGGGAGCTGTTTTTT.

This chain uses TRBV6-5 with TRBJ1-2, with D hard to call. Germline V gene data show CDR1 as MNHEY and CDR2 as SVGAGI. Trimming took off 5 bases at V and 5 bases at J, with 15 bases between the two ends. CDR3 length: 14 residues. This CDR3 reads CASSPTRDNYGYTF. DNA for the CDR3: TGTGCCAGCAGTCCAACACGGGATAATTATGGCTACACCTTC.

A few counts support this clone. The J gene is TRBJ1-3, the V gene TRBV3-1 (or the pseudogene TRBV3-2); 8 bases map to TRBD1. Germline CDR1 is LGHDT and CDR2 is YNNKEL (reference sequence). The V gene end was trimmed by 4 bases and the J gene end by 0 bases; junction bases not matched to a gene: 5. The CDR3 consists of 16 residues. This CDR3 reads CASSPTGTGSGNTIYF. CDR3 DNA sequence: TGTGCCAGCAGCCCTACCGGGACAGGCTCTGGAAACACCATATATTTT.

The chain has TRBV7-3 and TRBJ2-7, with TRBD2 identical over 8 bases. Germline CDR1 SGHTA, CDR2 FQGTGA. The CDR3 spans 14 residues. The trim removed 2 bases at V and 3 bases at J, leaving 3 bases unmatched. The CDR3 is CASSLGGLGYEQYF. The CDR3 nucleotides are TGTGCCAGCAGCTTAGGGGGACTAGGCTACGAGCAGTACTTC.

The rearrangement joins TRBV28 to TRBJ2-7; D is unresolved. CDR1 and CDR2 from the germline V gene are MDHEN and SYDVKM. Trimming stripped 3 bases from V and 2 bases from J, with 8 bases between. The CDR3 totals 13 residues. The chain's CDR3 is CASSLASAYEQYF. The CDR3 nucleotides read TGTGCCAGCAGTTTGGCCAGCGCCTACGAGCAGTACTTC.

The CDR3 DNA is TGTGCCAGCCAGCGGGACAGGCGTTACGAGCAGTACTTC. It codes for CASQRDRRYEQYF. The chain combines TRBV28 with TRBJ2-7; D may be TRBD1 (8 bases). Germline CDR1 reads MDHEN; CDR2 reads SYDVKM. The CDR3 loop spans 13 amino acids. The V end lost 8 bases, the J end lost 4 bases, and 15 bases lay between the germline ends.

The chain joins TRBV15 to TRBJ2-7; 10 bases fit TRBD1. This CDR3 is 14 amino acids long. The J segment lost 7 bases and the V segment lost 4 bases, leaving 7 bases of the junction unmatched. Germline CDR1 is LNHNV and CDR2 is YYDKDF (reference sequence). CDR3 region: CATSTEGQGREQYF. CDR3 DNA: TGTGCCACCAGCACTGAGGGACAGGGGCGAGAGCAGTACTTC.

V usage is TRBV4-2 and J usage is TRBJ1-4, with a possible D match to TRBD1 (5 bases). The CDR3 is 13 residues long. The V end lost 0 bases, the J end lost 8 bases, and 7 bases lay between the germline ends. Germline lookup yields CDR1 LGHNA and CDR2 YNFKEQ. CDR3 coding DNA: TGTGCCAGCAGCCAAGATAGGGGCGAAAAACTGTTTTTT. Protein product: CASSQDRGEKLFF.

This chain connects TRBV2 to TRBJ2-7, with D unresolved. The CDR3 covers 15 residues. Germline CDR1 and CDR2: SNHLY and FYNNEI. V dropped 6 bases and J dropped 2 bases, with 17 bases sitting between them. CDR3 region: CASRPSESRPYEQYF. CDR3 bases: TGTGCCAGCAGACCCAGCGAATCCCGACCCTACGAGCAGTACTTC.

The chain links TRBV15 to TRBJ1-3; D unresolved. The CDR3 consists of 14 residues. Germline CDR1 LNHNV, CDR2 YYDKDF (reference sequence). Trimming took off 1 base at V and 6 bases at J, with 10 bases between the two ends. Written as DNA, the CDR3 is TGTGCCACCAGCAGAGGTGGTGAACAAAACACCATATATTTT. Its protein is CATSRGGEQNTIYF.

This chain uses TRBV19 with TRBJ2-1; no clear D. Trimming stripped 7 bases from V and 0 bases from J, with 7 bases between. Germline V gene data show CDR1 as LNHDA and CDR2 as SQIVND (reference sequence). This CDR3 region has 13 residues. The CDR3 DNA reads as TGTGCCAGTACGGGTCGCTCCTACAATGAGCAGTTCTTC. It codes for CASTGRSYNEQFF.